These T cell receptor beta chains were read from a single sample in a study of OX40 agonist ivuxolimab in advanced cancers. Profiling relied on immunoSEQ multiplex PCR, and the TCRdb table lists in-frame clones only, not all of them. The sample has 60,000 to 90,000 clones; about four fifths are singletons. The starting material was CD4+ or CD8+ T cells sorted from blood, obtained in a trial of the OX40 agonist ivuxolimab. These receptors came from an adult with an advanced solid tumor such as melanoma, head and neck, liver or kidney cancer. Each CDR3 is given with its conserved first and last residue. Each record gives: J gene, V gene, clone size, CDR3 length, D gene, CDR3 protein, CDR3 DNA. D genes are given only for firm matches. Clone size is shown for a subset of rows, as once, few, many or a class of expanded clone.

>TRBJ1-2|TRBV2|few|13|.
CASRTGGAYGYTF
TGTGCCAGCAGAACGGGGGGCGCCTATGGCTACACCTTC
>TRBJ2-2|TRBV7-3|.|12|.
CASSDQHGELFF
TGTGCCAGCAGTGACCAGCACGGGGAGCTGTTTTTT
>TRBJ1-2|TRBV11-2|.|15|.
CASSLRQGWNYGYTF
TGTGCCAGCAGCTTAAGGCAGGGGTGGAACTATGGCTACACCTTC
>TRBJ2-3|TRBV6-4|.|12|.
CASSPPGGTQYF
TGTGCCAGCAGTCCCCCCGGGGGTACGCAGTATTTT
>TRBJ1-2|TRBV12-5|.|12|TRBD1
CASGSNRGGYTF
TGTGCTAGTGGTTCGAACAGGGGTGGCTACACCTTC
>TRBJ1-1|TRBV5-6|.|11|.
CASSFDGEAFF
TGTGCCAGCAGCTTCGACGGTGAAGCTTTCTTT
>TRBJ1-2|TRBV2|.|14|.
CASTGNGINYGYTF
TGTGCCAGCACTGGTAACGGGATTAACTATGGCTACACCTTC
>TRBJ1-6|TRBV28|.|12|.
CASVEGWSPLHF
TGTGCCAGCGTTGAGGGATGGTCACCCCTCCACTTT
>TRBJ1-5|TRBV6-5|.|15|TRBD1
CASRATGGENQPQHF
TGTGCCAGCAGAGCGACAGGGGGCGAAAATCAGCCCCAGCATTTT
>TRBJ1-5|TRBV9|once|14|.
CASSVGRENQPQHF
TGTGCCAGCAGCGTAGGAAGAGAGAATCAGCCCCAGCATTTT
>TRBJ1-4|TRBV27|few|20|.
CASRLSVKRPLLATNEKLFF
TGTGCCAGCAGGCTGTCTGTAAAGAGACCTCTACTTGCAACTAATGAAAAACTGTTTTTT
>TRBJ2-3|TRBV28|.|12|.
CASSTDENTQYF
TGTGCCAGCAGTACAGATGAAAATACGCAGTATTTT